This TCR beta chain was recorded in a study of Ad26.COV2.S vaccination and SARS-CoV-2 variants. Across the whole study: This donor came from the COV1001 trial of Ad26.COV2.S.

Germline lookup yields CDR1 SGDLS and CDR2 YYNGEE. Trimming removed 3 bases from V and 4 bases from J; junction bases left unmatched: 4. The CDR3 runs to 16 residues. The treatment was: roughly 19 received Ad26.COV2.S at low or high dose, single or two shots; about 5 received placebo; per-sample allocation not given. Day 63 after the first vaccine or placebo injection was the time point for sampling. Profiling relied on immunoSEQ multiplex PCR, and the TCRdb table lists in-frame clones only, not all of them. Of hundreds of thousands of clones listed, about 92% are singletons. This chain links TRBV9 with TRBJ2-3; 14 nucleotides agree with TRBD2. The sequence was obtained from a person aged 18-65 years who received the Ad26.COV2.S COVID-19 vaccine or a placebo. The sequencing used peripheral blood, collected in a trial of Ad26.COV2.S vaccine versus placebo. This chain's CDR3 is CASSARTSGGSDTQYF. CDR3 coding DNA: TGTGCCAGCAGCGCGAGGACTAGCGGGGGGTCAGATACGCAGTATTTT.